The present TCR beta chain was sequenced within a study of shared clonotypes between healthy human individuals. Overall study findings and caveats: Naive subsets typically showed greater estimated richness than memory subsets.

A word on this clone: Antigen specificity is unknown.

CDR1 is MNHEY and CDR2 is SVGAGI in the germline V gene. This CDR3 has 15 amino acids. V shed 6 bases and J 4 bases; nucleotides not matched to a gene: 7. Libraries were prepared by immunoSEQ multiplex PCR; TCRdb keeps only in-frame clonotypes and omits some of them. This table has 800,000 to 1,200,000 clones, approximately 80% appearing once. This TCR derives from a man between 18 and 35 years old in good health. Some clones in this sample may be carry-over from other donors' samples. The sequenced material came from memory CD4+ T cells from PBMCs. Subset meaning: CD45RA-negative fraction. This chain links TRBV6-5 with TRBJ2-1; 9 positions match TRBD1. The CDR3 region has the DNA TGTGCCAGCAGAACAGGGGGCGTTCTTTACAATGAGCAGTTCTTC. Amino acid sequence: CASRTGGVLYNEQFF.